This T cell receptor (beta chain) was recorded in a study of cytotoxic CD8 clonotypes in ibrutinib-treated CLL (dated by TCRdb to the early 2020s). Study-wide context: The cohort had 11 relapsed/refractory and some 15 treatment-naive patients; 17 to 18 were IGHV unmutated. Partial responses were observed in around 25 patients and complete responses in 2; after a median follow-up of around 68 months, remission was maintained in approximately 14 patients and progression was observed in roughly twelve. Response samples were taken after a median of 12 months on treatment, ranging from about 6 to 40 months. On average, each sample had 255,043 productive templates and 100,000 or so productive rearrangements. Longitudinal samples were available for about 30% of the roughly 86 trial participants. Cryopreserved peripheral blood mononuclear cells were obtained prior to treatment, at the time of response, and at either disease progression or sustained remission. Every remission and progressive disease sample was obtained while ibrutinib was still being received by the patients. Beyond this particular receptor, the publication reports: Baseline clonality exceeded that of age-matched healthy donors and correlated strongly with circulating CD8+ T-cell counts. Sampling times were not matched between sustained-remission and progressing patients, and lymph node repertoires were not studied. Public clonotypes were found to be uncommon and were observed to contract or remain stable during treatment; the increase in clonality was shown to reflect expansion of private clonotypes at ibrutinib response. At ibrutinib response clonality went up, during sustained remission it held steady, and at progression it dropped back toward baseline.

The intended sense of this specimen's time point label: less than 30 months on ibrutinib. For TCR beta library preparation, roughly 2.1 micrograms of genomic DNA were isolated from cryopreserved PBMCs. Longitudinal blood samples from CLL patients on ibrutinib monotherapy were analyzed using high-throughput TCR beta sequencing. The patients were enrolled in a single-center, open-label phase 2 trial of ibrutinib monotherapy. This clone was found many times. This clone's antigen is unknown. No much larger clonotype is one base removed from it; base qualities were not supplied. The goal of deep resolution MiSeq sequencing was a depth between 1 in 1 million and 1 in 200,000 T cells, and coverage averaged 10x per clonotype. TCR beta libraries were generated with the immunoSEQ hsTCRB Kit. The published analysis was carried out like this. The data were analyzed with ImmunoSEQ Analyzer and ImmunoSEQ Data Assistant, and V, D and J gene assignments followed IMGT definitions. Clonality, which ranges from 0 to 1, was calculated as one minus the normalized Shannon entropy of productive rearrangement frequencies. Only overrepresented clonotypes making up at least 0.05% of each patient's repertoire were included in the public clonotype analysis. About a dozen repertoires from age-matched healthy donors, obtained from immuneACCESS, served as clonality controls. TCRdb holds this immuneACCESS table with in-frame rearrangements only. Some clones are missing; in checked studies, unresolved V genes explain under half, and the rest has no known cause. V and J calls plus clone size are reproduced from that table; the DNA served to infer D and trimming. The sample profile shows about 130,000 clones; about 80% of them were found once. 5.1% of the sample is in the top ten clones.

The CDR3 runs 17 amino acids, cysteine and phenylalanine included. The kept DNA is CDR3 alone, 51 bases in frame from the first base. The germline V gene (reference sequence) supplies CDR1 MNHEY and CDR2 SMNVEV. Germline trimming: 5 bases from V, 6 bases from J; junction bases outside gene matches: 11. This receptor was identified in a human donor with chronic lymphocytic leukemia. The V and J segments used are TRBV27 and TRBJ2-6; 9 bases in the middle match TRBD1. The sequencing here drew on PBMCs, taken after 24 months of ibrutinib treatment. The CDR3 protein is CASSPRTGAAEANVLTF. The nucleotide sequence reads TGTGCCAGCAGTCCCCGGACAGGGGCGGCGGAGGCCAACGTCCTGACTTTC.